Listed below are T cell receptor beta chains from one sample, sequenced in a study of Tregs in tolerant kidney transplant recipients. TCRdb's table, derived via immunoSEQ multiplex PCR, lists solely in-frame clones and lacks some. The repertoire holds more than 75,000 clones, with roughly 93% as singletons. Sample: CD4+ T cells from blood, taken before the transplant. The receptors here all came from a human donor who received a combined kidney and bone marrow transplant. The CDR3 runs from the conserved cysteine through the conserved F or W. The D gene is left open where the match is weak. Part of the rows lack a size; the others show once, few, many or a class for expanded clones.

d_gene: TRBD1
abundance: NA
v_gene: TRBV29-1
j_gene: TRBJ1-2
CDR3aa: CSVGGRDRGSYTF
CDR3nt: TGCAGCGTTGGGGGCAGGGACAGGGGGAGCTACACCTTC

d_gene: NA
abundance: NA
v_gene: TRBV27
j_gene: TRBJ2-7
CDR3aa: CASSFTGASYEQYF
CDR3nt: TGTGCCAGCAGTTTTACGGGAGCTTCCTACGAGCAGTACTTC

d_gene: NA
abundance: NA
v_gene: TRBV11-3
j_gene: TRBJ2-2
CDR3aa: CASSLHLGQGMTGELFF
CDR3nt: TGTGCCAGCAGCCTACACTTAGGGCAGGGGATGACCGGGGAGCTGTTTTTT

d_gene: NA
abundance: NA
v_gene: TRBV2
j_gene: TRBJ1-2
CDR3aa: CASSTQYRRGGYTF
CDR3nt: TGTGCCAGCAGTACCCAGTACAGGAGAGGCGGCTACACCTTC

d_gene: NA
abundance: NA
v_gene: TRBV5-1
j_gene: TRBJ2-7
CDR3aa: CASSLETGRQYF
CDR3nt: TGCGCCAGCAGCTTGGAAACAGGAAGACAGTACTTC

d_gene: NA
abundance: NA
v_gene: TRBV7-2
j_gene: TRBJ2-7
CDR3aa: CASSLDGGSYEQYF
CDR3nt: TGTGCCAGCAGCTTAGACGGGGGCTCCTACGAGCAGTACTTC

d_gene: NA
abundance: NA
v_gene: TRBV4-1
j_gene: TRBJ2-1
CDR3aa: CASSQMFGTPYNEQFF
CDR3nt: TGCGCCAGCAGCCAAATGTTCGGGACTCCTTACAATGAGCAGTTCTTC

d_gene: NA
abundance: NA
v_gene: TRBV11-3
j_gene: TRBJ2-7
CDR3aa: CASSFWAGGTYEQYF
CDR3nt: TGTGCCAGCAGCTTCTGGGCGGGTGGAACCTACGAGCAGTACTTC

d_gene: NA
abundance: NA
v_gene: TRBV5-1
j_gene: TRBJ2-6
CDR3aa: CASSQQGSGANVLTF
CDR3nt: TGCGCCAGCAGCCAACAGGGCTCTGGGGCCAACGTCCTGACTTTC

d_gene: NA
abundance: NA
v_gene: TRBV4-2
j_gene: TRBJ2-1
CDR3aa: CASSQDFSSSGEKTYNEQFF
CDR3nt: TGTGCCAGCAGCCAAGATTTTTCGTCATCGGGGGAAAAAACTTACAATGAGCAGTTCTTC

d_gene: NA
abundance: NA
v_gene: TRBV30
j_gene: TRBJ2-3
CDR3aa: CAWKGSPPDTQYF
CDR3nt: TGTGCCTGGAAGGGGTCCCCTCCAGATACGCAGTATTTT

d_gene: TRBD2
abundance: NA
v_gene: TRBV14
j_gene: TRBJ2-2
CDR3aa: CASSQVSGSGSGELFF
CDR3nt: TGTGCCAGCAGCCAAGTTAGCGGGAGTGGGTCCGGGGAGCTGTTTTTT

d_gene: TRBD2
abundance: NA
v_gene: TRBV7-6
j_gene: TRBJ2-7
CDR3aa: CASSLAAGGIYEQYF
CDR3nt: TGTGCCAGCAGCTTAGCGGCGGGAGGGATCTACGAGCAGTACTTC

d_gene: NA
abundance: NA
v_gene: TRBV10-3
j_gene: TRBJ2-7
CDR3aa: CAISGSGSSYEQYF
CDR3nt: TGTGCCATCTCGGGCAGCGGGTCATCGTACGAGCAGTACTTC

d_gene: TRBD1
abundance: NA
v_gene: TRBV7-9
j_gene: TRBJ1-1
CDR3aa: CASSRTAQTGENTEAFF
CDR3nt: TGTGCCAGCAGCCGAACAGCACAGACAGGGGAGAACACTGAAGCTTTCTTT

d_gene: TRBD1
abundance: NA
v_gene: TRBV28
j_gene: TRBJ1-4
CDR3aa: CASSPTGTLNEKLFF
CDR3nt: TGTGCCAGCAGTCCGACAGGGACCTTAAATGAAAAACTGTTTTTT

d_gene: NA
abundance: NA
v_gene: TRBV7-3
j_gene: TRBJ2-3
CDR3aa: CASRRRGFDTDTQYF
CDR3nt: TGTGCCAGCAGGCGTAGGGGATTTGACACAGATACGCAGTATTTT

d_gene: TRBD1
abundance: NA
v_gene: TRBV7-9
j_gene: TRBJ1-6
CDR3aa: CASSYRGSYSPLHF
CDR3nt: TGTGCCAGCAGCTACAGGGGTAGTTATTCACCCCTCCACTTT

d_gene: NA
abundance: NA
v_gene: TRBV18
j_gene: TRBJ1-5
CDR3aa: CASSPEAGAQHF
CDR3nt: TGTGCCAGCTCACCAGAGGCCGGGGCCCAGCATTTT

d_gene: TRBD1
abundance: NA
v_gene: TRBV4-3
j_gene: TRBJ2-1
CDR3aa: CASSRLGTVSYNEQFF
CDR3nt: TGCGCCAGCAGCCGTCTGGGGACAGTCTCCTACAATGAGCAGTTCTTC

d_gene: NA
abundance: NA
v_gene: TRBV10-3
j_gene: TRBJ2-3
CDR3aa: CAISAGASTDTQYF
CDR3nt: TGTGCCATCTCGGCAGGTGCTAGCACAGATACGCAGTATTTT

d_gene: NA
abundance: NA
v_gene: TRBV7-6
j_gene: TRBJ2-7
CDR3aa: CASSLVEGGIEQYF
CDR3nt: TGTGCCAGCAGCTTAGTGGAGGGGGGGATCGAGCAGTACTTC

d_gene: TRBD1
abundance: NA
v_gene: TRBV29-1
j_gene: TRBJ2-7
CDR3aa: CSVAHRGSHEQYF
CDR3nt: TGCAGCGTTGCCCACAGGGGTAGCCACGAGCAGTACTTC

d_gene: TRBD2
abundance: NA
v_gene: TRBV7-9
j_gene: TRBJ2-1
CDR3aa: CASSLLAGYNEQFF
CDR3nt: TGTGCCAGCAGCCTATTAGCGGGTTACAATGAGCAGTTCTTC

d_gene: TRBD2
abundance: NA
v_gene: TRBV9
j_gene: TRBJ2-1
CDR3aa: CASRQGLAGEAYNEQFF
CDR3nt: TGTGCCAGCAGACAAGGACTAGCGGGAGAGGCCTACAATGAGCAGTTCTTC

d_gene: TRBD2
abundance: NA
v_gene: TRBV5-1
j_gene: TRBJ2-2
CDR3aa: CASISGTQGTGELFF
CDR3nt: TGCGCCAGCATTAGCGGGACCCAAGGCACCGGGGAGCTGTTTTTT

d_gene: TRBD1
abundance: NA
v_gene: TRBV7-8
j_gene: TRBJ1-2
CDR3aa: CASSNLQGDFYGYTF
CDR3nt: TGTGCCAGCAGCAACCTACAGGGGGATTTTTATGGCTACACCTTC

d_gene: NA
abundance: NA
v_gene: TRBV5-1
j_gene: TRBJ2-1
CDR3aa: CASSLGSYNEQFF
CDR3nt: TGCGCCAGCAGCTTGGGGAGTTACAATGAGCAGTTCTTC

d_gene: NA
abundance: NA
v_gene: TRBV7-2
j_gene: TRBJ2-1
CDR3aa: CASSLLSDEQFF
CDR3nt: TGTGCCAGCAGCTTATTATCGGATGAGCAGTTCTTC

d_gene: TRBD2
abundance: NA
v_gene: TRBV4-1
j_gene: TRBJ2-6
CDR3aa: CASSLIGGGASGANVLTF
CDR3nt: TGCGCCAGCAGCCTCATTGGCGGGGGGGCATCTGGGGCCAACGTCCTGACTTTC

d_gene: NA
abundance: NA
v_gene: TRBV14
j_gene: TRBJ1-6
CDR3aa: CASSRELLSPLHF
CDR3nt: TGTGCCAGCAGTCGGGAATTGTTGTCACCCCTCCACTTT

d_gene: NA
abundance: NA
v_gene: TRBV6-1
j_gene: TRBJ2-1
CDR3aa: CASTLQGHYNEQFF
CDR3nt: TGTGCCAGCACTTTACAGGGACACTACAATGAGCAGTTCTTC

d_gene: NA
abundance: NA
v_gene: TRBV4-3
j_gene: TRBJ2-2
CDR3aa: CASSQARDRTGELFF
CDR3nt: TGCGCCAGCAGCCAAGCGCGGGACCGCACCGGGGAGCTGTTTTTT

d_gene: NA
abundance: once
v_gene: TRBV7-8
j_gene: TRBJ2-5
CDR3aa: CASSSTRRVYETQYF
CDR3nt: TGTGCCAGCAGCTCGACTAGAAGGGTCTACGAGACCCAGTACTTC

d_gene: TRBD2
abundance: NA
v_gene: TRBV13
j_gene: TRBJ2-2
CDR3aa: CASSESHAGLGSGELFF
CDR3nt: TGTGCCAGCAGCGAAAGCCACGCGGGACTAGGTTCCGGGGAGCTGTTTTTT

d_gene: TRBD1
abundance: once
v_gene: TRBV10-3
j_gene: TRBJ2-5
CDR3aa: CAISKRGGRGLQETQYF
CDR3nt: TGTGCCATCAGTAAAAGAGGGGGCAGGGGCCTTCAAGAGACCCAGTACTTC

d_gene: TRBD1
abundance: NA
v_gene: TRBV6-1
j_gene: TRBJ1-1
CDR3aa: CASSGDRLTEAFF
CDR3nt: TGTGCCAGCAGCGGGGACAGATTGACTGAAGCTTTCTTT

d_gene: NA
abundance: NA
v_gene: TRBV30
j_gene: TRBJ2-1
CDR3aa: CAWTGTWPNEQFF
CDR3nt: TGTGCCTGGACCGGGACTTGGCCGAATGAGCAGTTCTTC

d_gene: TRBD2
abundance: NA
v_gene: TRBV19
j_gene: TRBJ2-1
CDR3aa: CASSISASGSYNEQFF
CDR3nt: TGTGCCAGTAGTATCTCCGCTAGCGGGTCCTACAATGAGCAGTTCTTC

d_gene: NA
abundance: NA
v_gene: TRBV28
j_gene: TRBJ2-5
CDR3aa: CASSRTPETQYF
CDR3nt: TGTGCCAGCAGCCGGACACCAGAGACCCAGTACTTC

d_gene: NA
abundance: NA
v_gene: TRBV7-3
j_gene: TRBJ2-6
CDR3aa: CASSSRSGSGANVLTF
CDR3nt: TGTGCCAGCAGCTCACGTTCGGGCTCTGGGGCCAACGTCCTGACTTTC

d_gene: TRBD2
abundance: NA
v_gene: TRBV11-2
j_gene: TRBJ2-4
CDR3aa: CASSARLAGGPVAKNIQYF
CDR3nt: TGTGCCAGCAGCGCCCGACTAGCGGGAGGGCCCGTAGCCAAAAACATTCAGTACTTC

d_gene: NA
abundance: NA
v_gene: TRBV19
j_gene: TRBJ2-3
CDR3aa: CASKEIGGGVRTDTQYF
CDR3nt: TGTGCCAGTAAAGAAATCGGCGGAGGCGTACGCACAGATACGCAGTATTTT

d_gene: NA
abundance: NA
v_gene: TRBV19
j_gene: TRBJ2-2
CDR3aa: CASTADTGELFF
CDR3nt: TGTGCCAGTACAGCGGACACCGGGGAGCTGTTTTTT

d_gene: NA
abundance: NA
v_gene: TRBV6-1
j_gene: TRBJ2-7
CDR3aa: CASNIRHESSYEQYF
CDR3nt: TGTGCCAGCAATATCAGGCACGAGAGCTCCTACGAGCAGTACTTC

d_gene: TRBD1
abundance: NA
v_gene: TRBV2
j_gene: TRBJ2-1
CDR3aa: CASSLGAGGYNEQFF
CDR3nt: TGTGCCAGCAGTCTTGGGGCAGGGGGCTACAATGAGCAGTTCTTC

d_gene: TRBD1
abundance: NA
v_gene: TRBV18
j_gene: TRBJ2-2
CDR3aa: CASSPNLPGQGLRGELFF
CDR3nt: TGTGCCAGCTCACCGAACCTCCCGGGACAGGGCTTGCGCGGGGAGCTGTTTTTT

d_gene: NA
abundance: few
v_gene: TRBV7-9
j_gene: TRBJ1-1
CDR3aa: CASSAERRNTEAFF
CDR3nt: TGTGCCAGCAGCGCCGAGCGTCGTAACACTGAAGCTTTCTTT

d_gene: TRBD2
abundance: NA
v_gene: TRBV5-4
j_gene: TRBJ2-3
CDR3aa: CASSGLAGGRTDTQYF
CDR3nt: TGTGCCAGCAGCGGACTAGCGGGGGGACGCACAGATACGCAGTATTTT

d_gene: TRBD2
abundance: few
v_gene: TRBV19
j_gene: TRBJ2-7
CDR3aa: CASSVGLAGVNEQYF
CDR3nt: TGTGCCAGTAGTGTGGGACTAGCGGGAGTCAACGAGCAGTACTTC

d_gene: TRBD2
abundance: NA
v_gene: TRBV4-2
j_gene: TRBJ2-3
CDR3aa: CASSPGLAGGDTQYF
CDR3nt: TGTGCCAGCAGCCCGGGACTAGCGGGGGGAGATACGCAGTATTTT

d_gene: TRBD1
abundance: NA
v_gene: TRBV30
j_gene: TRBJ2-7
CDR3aa: CAWTSGTGIHEQYF
CDR3nt: TGTGCCTGGACTTCCGGGACAGGGATCCACGAGCAGTACTTC

d_gene: TRBD2
abundance: NA
v_gene: TRBV18
j_gene: TRBJ2-1
CDR3aa: CASSPSGSNEQFF
CDR3nt: TGTGCCAGCTCCCCAAGCGGGAGCAATGAGCAGTTCTTC

d_gene: TRBD1
abundance: NA
v_gene: TRBV5-1
j_gene: TRBJ1-1
CDR3aa: CASSAAGTGGTEAFF
CDR3nt: TGCGCCAGCAGCGCGGCCGGGACAGGGGGCACTGAAGCTTTCTTT

d_gene: TRBD1
abundance: NA
v_gene: TRBV14
j_gene: TRBJ2-7
CDR3aa: CASSSRDRGNEQYF
CDR3nt: TGTGCCAGCAGCTCCCGGGACAGGGGAAACGAGCAGTACTTC